Included here is one T cell receptor (beta chain) sequence, with context. TCRdb independently ran MiXCR on the 5' RACE reads; one entry per CDR3 protein. The sample contains about 270,000 distinct CDR3 sequences, approximately 15% of which appear only once. The sample is drawn from a study of T-cell memory formation after mild COVID-19. With 7 bases removed from V and 3 bases from J, the gap between germline ends came to 12 bases. The CDR3 spans 13 residues. Germline CDR1 is ENHRY and CDR2 is SYGVKD. The sequencing input was PBMCs or a T cell subset sorted from them (not recorded which). J is TRBJ1-1 and V is TRBV10-3, with D possibly matching TRBD1 (5 bases). This sequence was found in an adult woman who had mild COVID-19 (a few samples of this study predate the infection). Cell type and time point are not known. For the CDR3, the DNA is TGTGCCATCATGGAGGGGTTGGACACTGAAGCTTTCTTT. Amino acid sequence: CAIMEGLDTEAFF.